This TCR beta chain was obtained from a study of blood T cell repertoires in COVID-19. Whole-study context: Specimens from acute and convalescent COVID-19 originated in the United States, Italy and Spain. PBMCs, B-cell-depleted T cells, or T cells were the source of the cDNA or gDNA that made up the material.

Per germline, CDR1 SGHNT and CDR2 YYREEE (reference sequence). CDR3 size: 17 residues. V lost 3 bases to trimming and J lost 0 bases; unmatched junction nucleotides: 7. Methods used by the authors: From reference gene primer amplification, estimates of nucleated cell counts were derived. The assay was immunoSEQ multiplex PCR, and TCRdb's table has in-frame clones only and misses some. That table supplies the V and J calls and clone size; D and trimming were determined from the DNA. The table has roughly 30,000 clones, approximately 85% seen once. This TCR was recovered from a human donor in a cohort sampled during active COVID-19. The chain has TRBV5-4 and TRBJ2-3, with TRBD2 matching over 10 bases. Sequencing input: peripheral blood. The CDR3 here is CASSWDPSGGSTDTQYF. In nucleotides, the CDR3 is TGTGCCAGCAGCTGGGACCCTAGCGGGGGTAGCACAGATACGCAGTATTTT.